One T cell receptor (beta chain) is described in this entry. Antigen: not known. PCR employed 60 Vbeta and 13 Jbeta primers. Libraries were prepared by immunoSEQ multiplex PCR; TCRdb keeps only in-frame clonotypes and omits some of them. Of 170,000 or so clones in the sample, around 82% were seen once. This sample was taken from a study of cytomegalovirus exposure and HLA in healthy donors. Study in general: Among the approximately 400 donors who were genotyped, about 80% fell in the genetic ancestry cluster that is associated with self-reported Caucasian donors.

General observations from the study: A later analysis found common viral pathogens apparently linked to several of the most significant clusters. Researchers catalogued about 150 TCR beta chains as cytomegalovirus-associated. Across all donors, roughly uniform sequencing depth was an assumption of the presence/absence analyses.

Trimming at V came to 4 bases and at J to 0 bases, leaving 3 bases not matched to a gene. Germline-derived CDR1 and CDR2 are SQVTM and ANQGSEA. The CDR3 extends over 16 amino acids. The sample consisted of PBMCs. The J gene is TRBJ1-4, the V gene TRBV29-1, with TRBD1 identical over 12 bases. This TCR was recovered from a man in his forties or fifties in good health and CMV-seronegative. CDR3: CSVGDRGQATNEKLFF. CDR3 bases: TGCAGCGTTGGGGACAGGGGGCAGGCAACTAATGAAAAACTGTTTTTT.